Listed below are T cell receptor beta chains from one sample, sequenced in a study of shared clonotypes between healthy human individuals. Produced via immunoSEQ multiplex PCR; TCRdb's table is partial and in-frame only. The sample consists of fewer than 650,000 clones, 76% of them appearing once. Sequencing used PBMCs. These receptors originate from a middle-aged woman in good health. Some clones in this sample may be carry-over from other donors' samples. CDR3s include the opening cysteine and the closing phenylalanine or tryptophan. The order of the fields is J gene, clone size, V gene, D gene, CDR3 DNA, CDR3 protein. The D gene is left open where the match is weak. Only part of the rows carry a size: once, few, many, or a class if the clone is expanded.

TRBJ2-1	.	TRBV5-4	TRBD1	TGTGCCAGCAGCTTGGAGGGGGCAACCTACAATGAGCAGTTCTTC	CASSLEGATYNEQFF
TRBJ1-1	.	TRBV14	.	TGTGCCAGCAGCCAAGGGTGGAACACTGAAGCTCTCTTT	CASSQGWNTEALF
TRBJ2-7	.	TRBV15	.	TGTGCCACCAGCGGCGACAGGGAGGCCGACGAGCAGTACTTC	CATSGDREADEQYF
TRBJ2-3	.	TRBV11-3	.	TGTGCCAGCAGCTTAGGGGGATCCACAGATACGCAGTATTTT	CASSLGGSTDTQYF
TRBJ1-2	.	TRBV6-6	.	TGTGCCAGCAGTTCCGCCTCAGATGGCTACACCTTC	CASSSASDGYTF
TRBJ2-7	.	TRBV2	.	TGTGCCAGCAGGAATAGCGGCCTACGCTCCTACGAGCAGTACTTC	CASRNSGLRSYEQYF
TRBJ1-4	few	TRBV28	.	TGTGCCAGCAGGAGTAATGAAAAACTGTTTTTT	CASRSNEKLFF
TRBJ1-3	.	TRBV6-1	.	TGTGCCAGCAGTGAACGAGTCCTTAGCGCGGGAAACACCATATATTTT	CASSERVLSAGNTIYF
TRBJ2-7	.	TRBV9	TRBD1	TGTGCCAGCGGATACCGGGACAGGGGCGGCGAGCAGTACTTC	CASGYRDRGGEQYF
TRBJ2-6	.	TRBV7-7	.	TGTGCCAGCAGCAAAACCGGAGTGCCACAAAGTCGGGCCAACGTCCTGACTTTC	CASSKTGVPQSRANVLTF
TRBJ1-5	.	TRBV11-2	.	TGTGCCAGCAGCTTTTCAGGGCATAGCAATCAGCCCCAGCATTTT	CASSFSGHSNQPQHF
TRBJ2-7	.	TRBV5-1	TRBD1	TGCGCCAGCAGCTGGGGACAGGAGATCGTTGAGCAGTACTTC	CASSWGQEIVEQYF
TRBJ2-2	.	TRBV5-1	.	TGCGCCAGCAGCTTGCGGGCCGAGAGCACCGGGGAGCTGTTTTTT	CASSLRAESTGELFF
TRBJ2-7	.	TRBV5-5	.	TGTGCCAGCAGCTGGAATCATGCTGGAAGCTCCTACGAGCAGTACTTC	CASSWNHAGSSYEQYF
TRBJ2-3	.	TRBV6-1	TRBD2	TGTGCCAGCAGTGAACTGGGTAGCGGGAGCTCAGATACGCAGTATTTT	CASSELGSGSSDTQYF
TRBJ2-1	.	TRBV6-5	.	TGTGCCAGCAGTTCCGATAGTCGTGAGCAGTTCTTC	CASSSDSREQFF
TRBJ2-5	.	TRBV27	TRBD1	TGTGCCAGCAGTCCACGACAGGGCGAGACCCAGTACTTC	CASSPRQGETQYF
TRBJ2-5	.	TRBV7-9	.	TGTGCCAGCAGCGACGGAGGGGATTGGGAGACCCAGTACTTC	CASSDGGDWETQYF
TRBJ2-2	.	TRBV5-1	.	TGCGCCAGCAGCTTGAGTCAGGGGAACACCGGGGAGCTGTTTTTT	CASSLSQGNTGELFF
TRBJ2-1	.	TRBV7-5	.	TGTGCCAGCCCACCTCCAAGGGGAGGGAGTCTCTCCTACAATGAGCAGTTCTTC	CASPPPRGGSLSYNEQFF
TRBJ2-7	.	TRBV7-2	TRBD1	TGTGCCAGCAGCTTAGTATATGGTAGGACAGGGTTAACCTACGAGCAGTACTTC	CASSLVYGRTGLTYEQYF
TRBJ1-4	.	TRBV7-2	.	TGTGCCAGCAGCTTTGGTGGAGGACCCGGAGAAAAACTGTTTTTT	CASSFGGGPGEKLFF
TRBJ1-1	.	TRBV5-1	TRBD1	TGCGCCAGCAGCTGGGACAGGAACACTGAAGCTTTCTTT	CASSWDRNTEAFF
TRBJ2-7	once	TRBV2	.	TGTGCCAGCAGTGACCACCCGTACGAGCAGTACTTC	CASSDHPYEQYF
TRBJ2-2	.	TRBV5-1	TRBD2	TGCGCCAGCAGCTTTTCGCGGGAGGGAGGTACCGGGGAGCTGTTTTTT	CASSFSREGGTGELFF
TRBJ2-3	once	TRBV5-1	.	TGCGCCAGCAGCCTTCTCGCCGGCGCGTCAGATACGCAGTATTTT	CASSLLAGASDTQYF
TRBJ1-2	.	TRBV27	.	TGTGCCAGCAGTTTCCGGGGCAGGGATAGGTATGGCTACACCTTC	CASSFRGRDRYGYTF
TRBJ1-2	.	TRBV30	.	TGTGCCTGGAGCAGGGGTACGGCTGGCTACACCTTC	CAWSRGTAGYTF
TRBJ2-5	once	TRBV27	.	TGTGCCAGCAGTTTCAGCCGGGAGACCCGGGAGACCCAGTACTTC	CASSFSRETRETQYF
TRBJ2-3	.	TRBV5-1	TRBD2	TGCGCCAGCAGCCCTCCGGGGAGCGGGAGTTGGGGCACAGATACGCAGTATTTT	CASSPPGSGSWGTDTQYF
TRBJ1-1	.	TRBV30	.	TGTGCCTGGAGTGTAGGGGTCACTGAAGCTTTCTTT	CAWSVGVTEAFF
TRBJ1-4	once	TRBV15	.	TGTGCCACCAGCCCCGAGAGTCGCCGGGACCTAACTAATGAAAAACTGTTTTTT	CATSPESRRDLTNEKLFF
TRBJ2-1	many	TRBV7-2	TRBD2	TGTGCCAGCAGCCTTCAGGCGGGAGGCTACAATGAGCAGTTCTTC	CASSLQAGGYNEQFF
TRBJ2-7	.	TRBV19	.	TGTGCCAGTAGTAGGGACACAAACTACGAGCAGTACTTC	CASSRDTNYEQYF
TRBJ2-1	.	TRBV18	TRBD1	TGTGCCAGCTCACCATCGGGGACAGGGTACAATGAGCAGTTCTTC	CASSPSGTGYNEQFF
TRBJ2-3	many	TRBV30	.	TGTGCCTCCCGATGGGATACGCAGTATTTT	CASRWDTQYF
TRBJ2-1	.	TRBV4-3	.	TGCGCCAGCAGCCAAGGACAGGTTAGCTCCTACAATGAGCAGTTCTTC	CASSQGQVSSYNEQFF
TRBJ2-6	.	TRBV10-2	.	TGCGCCAGCAGTGAGTCTCCGGGCAGACCCTCTGGGGCCAACGTCCTGACTTTC	CASSESPGRPSGANVLTF
TRBJ2-3	.	TRBV9	.	TGTGCCAGCAGCACTCACCAGACTAGATTCACAGATACGCAGTATTTT	CASSTHQTRFTDTQYF
TRBJ2-6	.	TRBV2	TRBD1	TGTGCCAGCAGTCCGACAGGGAACGGGGCCAACGTCCTGACTTTC	CASSPTGNGANVLTF
TRBJ2-7	once	TRBV2	TRBD2	TGTGCCAGCACCGGAGGACTAGCGCATTCCTACGAGCAGTACTTC	CASTGGLAHSYEQYF
TRBJ2-6	.	TRBV27	TRBD1	TGTGCCAGCAGTGGGGACAGGGCTGGGGCCAACGTCCTGACTTTC	CASSGDRAGANVLTF
TRBJ2-5	.	TRBV10-3	.	TGTGCCATCAGTGATTGGGGAGAGACCCAGTACTTC	CAISDWGETQYF
TRBJ1-1	few	TRBV5-1	.	TGCGCCAGCAGCTTGGACACGGTGAACACTGAAGCTTTCTTT	CASSLDTVNTEAFF
TRBJ1-1	few	TRBV19	.	TGTGCCAGTAGTATGCGGGGCACTGAAGCTTTCTTT	CASSMRGTEAFF
TRBJ2-7	few	TRBV18	.	TGTGCCAGCTCCCCTTTTAGCGCCACGATCTGGGAGCAGTACTTC	CASSPFSATIWEQYF
TRBJ2-3	.	TRBV5-1	.	TGCGCCAGCAGCTTGCTGGGGGCGGGGGGCACAGATACGCAGTATTTT	CASSLLGAGGTDTQYF
TRBJ2-7	once	TRBV10-2	.	TGCGCCAGCAGTGAAGGGGCGGAATCCTACGAGCAGTACTTC	CASSEGAESYEQYF
TRBJ2-2	.	TRBV7-3	.	TGTGCCAGCAGCTTAACAGGGGACGGGGAGCTGTTTTTT	CASSLTGDGELFF
TRBJ2-6	.	TRBV28	TRBD2	TGTGCCAGCAGTTCCATCGGGACTAGCGGGAGAATGGGTTTTGGGGCCAACGTCCTGACTTTC	CASSSIGTSGRMGFGANVLTF
TRBJ2-7	.	TRBV6-5	TRBD1	TGTGCCACCCAGAGGTCGGGACAGCACTCCTACGAGCAGTACTTC	CATQRSGQHSYEQYF
TRBJ2-4	.	TRBV28	.	TGTGCCAGCAGTTTTTCGGGGGAAGCCAAAAACATTCAGTACTTC	CASSFSGEAKNIQYF
TRBJ1-2	once	TRBV5-4	.	TGTGCCAGCAGCTTGGCCAAGAGTCCTGGCTACACCTTC	CASSLAKSPGYTF
TRBJ1-1	.	TRBV7-9	.	TGTGCCAGCAGCCTGACAGGACAGAACACTGAAGCTTTCTTT	CASSLTGQNTEAFF